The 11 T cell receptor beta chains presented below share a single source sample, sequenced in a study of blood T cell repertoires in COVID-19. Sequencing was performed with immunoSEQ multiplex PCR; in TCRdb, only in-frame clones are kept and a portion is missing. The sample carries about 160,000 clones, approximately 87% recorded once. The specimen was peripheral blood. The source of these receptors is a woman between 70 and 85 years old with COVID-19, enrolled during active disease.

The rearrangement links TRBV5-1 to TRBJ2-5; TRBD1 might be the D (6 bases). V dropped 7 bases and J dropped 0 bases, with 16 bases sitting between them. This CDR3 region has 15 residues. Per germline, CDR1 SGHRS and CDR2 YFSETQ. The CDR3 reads CASRDTGPYQETQYF. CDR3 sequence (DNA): TGCGCCAGCCGAGACACAGGGCCGTACCAAGAGACCCAGTACTTC. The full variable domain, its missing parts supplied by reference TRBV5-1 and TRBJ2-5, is KAGVTQTPRYLIKTRGQQVTLSCSPISGHRSVSWYQQTPGQGLQFLFEYFSETQRNKGNFPGRFSGRQFSNSRSEMNVSTLELGDSALYLCASRDTGPYQETQYFGPGTRLLVL.

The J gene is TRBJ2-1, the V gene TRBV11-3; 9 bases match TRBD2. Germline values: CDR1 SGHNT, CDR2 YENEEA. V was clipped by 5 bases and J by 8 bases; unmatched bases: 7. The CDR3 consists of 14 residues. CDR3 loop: CASSPAGGPYEQFF. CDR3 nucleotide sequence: TGTGCCAGCAGCCCCGCGGGGGGGCCTTATGAGCAGTTCTTC.

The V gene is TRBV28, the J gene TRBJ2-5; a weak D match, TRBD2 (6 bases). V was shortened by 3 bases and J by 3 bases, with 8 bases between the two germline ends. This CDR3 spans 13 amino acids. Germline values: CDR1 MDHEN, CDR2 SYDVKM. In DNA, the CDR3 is TGTGCCAGCAGTTTGTGGGGGGAAGAGACCCAGTACTTC. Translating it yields CASSLWGEETQYF.

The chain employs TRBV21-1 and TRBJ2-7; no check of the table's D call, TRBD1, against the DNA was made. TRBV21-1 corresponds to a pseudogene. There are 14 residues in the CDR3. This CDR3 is CASSWRQVPYEQYF. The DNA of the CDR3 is TGTGCCAGCAGCTGGCGACAGGTGCCCTACGAGCAGTACTTC.

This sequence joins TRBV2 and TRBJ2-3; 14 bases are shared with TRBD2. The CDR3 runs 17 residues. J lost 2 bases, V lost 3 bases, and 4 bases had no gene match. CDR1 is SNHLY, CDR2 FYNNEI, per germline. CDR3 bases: TGTGCCAGCAGTGAGAGACTAGCGGGGGGGTTCACAGATACGCAGTATTTT. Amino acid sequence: CASSERLAGGFTDTQYF.

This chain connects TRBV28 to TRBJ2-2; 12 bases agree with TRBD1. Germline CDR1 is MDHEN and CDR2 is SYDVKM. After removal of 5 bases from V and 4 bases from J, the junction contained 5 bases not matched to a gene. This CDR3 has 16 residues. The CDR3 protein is CASSKPGQGATGELFF. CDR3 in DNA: TGTGCCAGCAGTAAACCGGGACAGGGGGCCACCGGGGAGCTGTTTTTT.

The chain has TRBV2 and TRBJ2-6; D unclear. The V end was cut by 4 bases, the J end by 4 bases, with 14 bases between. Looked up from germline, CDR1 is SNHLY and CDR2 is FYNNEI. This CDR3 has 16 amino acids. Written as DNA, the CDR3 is TGTGCCAGCAGTGTCCGAATTGAGGCCGGGGCCAACGTCCTGACTTTC. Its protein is CASSVRIEAGANVLTF.

CDR3 loop: CAISESERDGGVTDTQYF. CDR3 DNA: TGTGCCATCAGTGAGTCGGAGCGGGACGGGGGGGTGACAGATACGCAGTATTTT. This rearrangement joins TRBV10-3 to TRBJ2-3, with 8 bases lining up with TRBD2. The CDR3 is 18 amino acids. Germline CDR1 is ENHRY and CDR2 is SYGVKD. Unmatched junction bases numbered 11, after V lost 0 bases and J lost 3 bases.

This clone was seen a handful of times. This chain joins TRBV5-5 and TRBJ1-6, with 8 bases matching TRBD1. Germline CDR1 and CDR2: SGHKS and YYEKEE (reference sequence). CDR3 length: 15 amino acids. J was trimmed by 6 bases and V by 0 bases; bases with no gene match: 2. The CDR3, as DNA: TGTGCCAGCAGCTTGGGGACAGGGCGTAATTCACCCCTCCACTTT. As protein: CASSLGTGRNSPLHF.

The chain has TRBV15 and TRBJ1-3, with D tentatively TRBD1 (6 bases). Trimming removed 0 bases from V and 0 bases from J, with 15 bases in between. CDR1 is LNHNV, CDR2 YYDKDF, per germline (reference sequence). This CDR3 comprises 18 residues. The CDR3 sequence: CATSRDVAGASSGNTIYF. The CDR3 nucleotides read TGTGCCACCAGCAGAGACGTTGCAGGGGCCAGCTCTGGAAACACCATATATTTT. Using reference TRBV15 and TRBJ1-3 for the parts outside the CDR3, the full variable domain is DAMVIQNPRYQVTQFGKPVTLSCSQTLNHNVMYWYQQKSSQAPKLLFHYYDKDFNNEADTPDNFQSRRPNTSFCFLDIRSPGLGDTAMYLCATSRDVAGASSGNTIYFGEGSWLTVV.

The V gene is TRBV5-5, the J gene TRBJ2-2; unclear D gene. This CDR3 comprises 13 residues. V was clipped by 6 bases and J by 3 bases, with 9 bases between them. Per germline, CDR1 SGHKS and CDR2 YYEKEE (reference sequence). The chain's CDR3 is CASTLFYTGELFF. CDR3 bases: TGTGCCAGCACCCTCTTTTACACCGGGGAGCTGTTTTTT.